Described below is a single TCR beta chain sequence and its context. The antigen is unknown. Individual cDNA molecules (in the library) carried attached unique molecular identifiers. In TCRdb, the RACE reads were re-called with MiXCR into one record per CDR3 protein. The repertoire holds 65,000 to 95,000 distinct CDR3 sequences, 5% to 8.5% seen once, with 1.3% in the top ten. This CDR3 comprises 15 residues. J lost 5 bases, V lost 0 bases, and 7 bases had no gene match. Germline V CDR1 and CDR2: GTSNPN, SVGIG (reference sequence). The entry originates in a study of human T cells and chemical hapten exposure. Overall study: Patch tests put 0.01% DPC on the upper back, and the results were checked at 6 days.

Overall study results and limits: Positive correlation was observed between PT1 expanded TCR counts and patch test score. The formation of large CDR3 similarity clusters by expanded TCRs significantly exceeded that of controls.

Regarding time point: patch test 2, 6 weeks after DPC sensitization. Treatment noted: therapeutic diphenylcyclopropenone sensitization with weekly scalp DPC. The sample was whole blood, taken in connection with sensitization to the hapten diphenylcyclopropenone (DPC). The receptor was derived from a woman aged 25 to 39 with alopecia areata. Some clones in this sample may be carry-over from other donors' samples. The chain uses TRBV30 and TRBJ2-1, with 7 bases identical to TRBD2. The CDR3 sequence: CAWSVRAGSHNEQFF. The DNA for the CDR3 is TGTGCCTGGAGTGTACGAGCGGGGTCACACAATGAGCAGTTCTTC.